This TCR beta chain emerged from a study of T cell clonotyping in hematopoietic cell transplantation. This clone appeared once. Time point: recipient sample about 28 days before transplant, after cytoreduction. This CDR3 has 16 residues. The V end lost 1 base, the J end lost 2 bases, and 15 bases lay between the germline ends. The germline V gene encodes CDR1 SEHNR and CDR2 FQNEAQ (reference sequence). Repertoires were generated with immunoSEQ multiplex PCR, while TCRdb's copy carries only in-frame clones and drops some. The table lists 5,900 or so clones, over 75% of them singletons. The sequencing here drew on peripheral blood mononuclear cells, taken before stem cell transplant. This sequence joins TRBV7-9 and TRBJ2-7; D may be TRBD2 (5 bases). This clonotype was obtained from a woman aged 45-60 years with acute myeloid leukemia. Some clones in this sample may be carry-over from other donors' samples. The DNA of the CDR3 is TGTGCCAGCAGCTTAGAGGCTAGCTCTACTCCCTACGAGCAGTACTTC. Its protein product is CASSLEASSTPYEQYF.